Described below is a single T cell receptor beta chain sequence and its context. No antigen is known for it. No much larger clonotype is one base removed from it; base qualities were not supplied. Library preparation used the immunoSEQ multiplex PCR assay. A mixture of 60 forward primers for TCR Vbeta segments and 13 reverse primers for TCR Jbeta segments was used in the multiplex PCR. A multiplex PCR assay on genomic DNA amplified the CDR3 region of rearranged TCR beta genes. The Illumina HiSeq System was used to sequence the amplified TCR beta libraries as 87-base-pair reads. Per the authors' processing: Across the roughly 670 repertoires, a later analysis counted 60 million to 90 million unique TCR beta chains, roughly 11 million of which were shared by at least two donors. To remove PCR and sequencing errors, raw reads were error-corrected and collapsed into unique sequences using a nearest-neighbor algorithm that merged closely related sequences. V, D and J gene segments were assigned by aligning CDR3 sequences to IMGT reference sequences. For a sequence to be retained, a match of at least six nucleotides was required to both a V gene segment and a J gene segment. A rearrangement was called productive if the CDR3 had no stop codons and remained in frame with V and J, and every other rearrangement was called non-productive. CDR3 was defined by IMGT convention, running from the second conserved V-encoded cysteine to the conserved J-encoded phenylalanine. The earlier analysis of about 570 of the donors excluded any sequence lacking an unambiguous match to a single V gene segment. An earlier analysis of a few hundred of the donors called V segments functional above 56.7% productive rearrangements and segregating when the between-donor standard deviation exceeded 5%. To diagnose cytomegalovirus status from the catalog of TCR beta chain sequences, a statistical classification framework was built. V and J gene assignment, in a later analysis, came from comparing TCR nucleotide sequences with IMGT/GENE-DB human TR gene sequences. The TCRdist pipeline was used in a later analysis to assign CDR3 sequences and most-parsimonious VDJ recombination scenarios. In a later analysis, each TCR beta chain was defined by its CDR3 amino acid sequence together with its V-gene family, and reads without a unique V-gene family were excluded. In a later analysis, around 650 highly shared, low-generation-probability nucleotide sequences were removed to address suspected cross-contamination and a sequencing artifact. In a later analysis, a clonal expansion index for each public chain was calculated from normalized within-repertoire ranks of inferred template counts. In a later analysis, generation probabilities were computed with a VDJ recombination model fitted to out-of-frame rearrangements, and the resulting probabilities were checked against IGoR. In a later analysis, TCR-TCR, TCR-HLA and TCR-CMV co-occurrence was scored with hypergeometric tests, and a repertoire-size bias correction was applied to TCR pairs. To estimate false discovery rates, a later analysis permuted the HLA or CMV assignments 20 times. In a later analysis, co-occurring TCRs were grouped using DBSCAN, with TCRdist sequence similarity added in when clustering inside HLA-allele-positive subsets. Co-occurrence clustering excluded repertoires with fewer than 30,000 or more than 120,000 public chains, plus five with anomalous nucleotide sharing. The table comes from immuneACCESS by way of TCRdb, which keeps in-frame sequences with V and J called. Part of the clones is missing from these tables; in studies checked, under half for an unresolved V gene and the rest for unknown reasons. Clonal size and the V and J genes are those of that table, whereas D and trimming came from the DNA. Recorded for this sample are a few hundred thousand clones; about four fifths of them occurred a single time. The top ten clones comprise about 0.3% of the sample.

These data belong to a study of cytomegalovirus exposure and HLA in healthy donors (dated by TCRdb to between 2016 and 2019). At the level of the whole study: An earlier analysis of about 560 of the donors reported approximately 280 Gb of sequence data and 117 million unique TCR beta sequences obtained from around 170 million T cells. An early release covering around 630 HLA-typed donors comprised around 300 gigabases of sequencing data and approximately 80 million unique TCR sequences. Of the 398 genotyped donors, over 65% fell in the genetic ancestry cluster associated with self-reported Caucasian donors. The study aimed to test whether cataloging public T cell receptors could reveal signatures of past pathogen exposure. Using immunosequencing, the study profiled T cell repertoires from 500 to 800 subjects and related those repertoires to cytomegalovirus serostatus. A separate validation cohort of about 110 different subjects was used in addition to the roughly 620-subject first cohort. To predict cytomegalovirus infection status, the study combined high-throughput TCR immunosequencing, statistical association of individual TCRs with disease status, and machine learning. In a later analysis, previously published TCR beta repertoires from 550 to 750 donors were re-analyzed and high-resolution HLA genotyping was added so that TCR occurrence patterns could be studied. The later analysis used no new phenotypic data to find candidate immune exposures, relying instead on TCR beta sequences and their occurrence across donors. To decide whether each TCR beta V gene segment behaved as functional or pseudogenic, an earlier analysis of over 500 of the donors relied on high-throughput TCR beta sequencing. Donor age, sex, ethnicity and CMV serostatus were compiled together with the repertoire data. Genome-wide SNP genotypes for about three fifths of the roughly 670 donors were used in a later genetic analysis, which treated that subset as a discovery cohort. All discovery cohort repertoires had been generated using a single sequencing platform. Class I and class II HLA loci were covered by the typing at four-digit resolution. The number of donors typed differed by locus, with roughly 629-640 for A, B, C, DRB1 and DQB1, over 500 for DQA1, approximately 580 for DPA1, and 400 to 490 for DPB1. Because of strong linkage in the cohort, four to six DR-DQ haplotypes were treated as single units for association and clustering. On average, around 230,000 unique TCR beta nucleotide sequences were sequenced per donor among fewer than 500 genotyped donors of the cohort, with roughly 20% of those sequences being non-productive. Study-level results and caveats: Most TCR sequences were seen in very few donors, while some public TCRs were found in many individuals. Some IMGT-functional V segments, including TRBV6-2 and TRBV6-3, could not be distinguished by the 87-base-pair reads and were therefore excluded. The study gave a list of 150 to 200 TCR beta chains associated with cytomegalovirus. According to a later analysis, TCR association rates differed among HLA loci, with DRB1 alleles showing the most associated TCRs and HLA-C alleles showing the fewest. Three of the identified cytomegalovirus-associated TCR beta chains were confirmed in vitro to be specific for cytomegalovirus antigens. A later analysis associated 17,000 or so TCR beta sequences with specific HLA alleles at a false discovery rate of 0.05. Sequencing depth was assumed to be roughly uniform across donors in the presence/absence analyses, though that assumption may not hold. This cohort had only TCR beta chains sequenced, and the lack of alpha or paired-chain data limited which features could be detected. For the cohort, immune exposure information was limited to CMV serostatus. A group of highly shared sequence variants was considered likely to be a technical artifact of the sequencing pipeline. In a later genetic analysis, a missense DCLRE1C variant was associated with V-gene and J-gene trimming of TCR beta chains, and the association was replicated in an independent cohort. Because some donors lacked HLA typing at each locus, the association tests relied only on the typed subset. According to a later analysis, parvovirus B19, influenza, CMV and Epstein-Barr virus appeared linked to several top co-occurrence clusters. It was suggested by the authors that the approach could potentially be generalized to other disease states and immunological phenotypes. A further reported finding was that TCR beta sequences accurately predicted the HLA-A and HLA-B alleles for most subjects in the first cohort. In both the original and validation cohorts, the classifier was reported to diagnose cytomegalovirus status with high specificity and sensitivity. Compared with equally common non-associated chains, HLA-associated TCR beta chains in a later analysis were more clonally expanded and had lower generation probabilities. Broadly in line with IMGT annotations, most TCR beta V segments showed up in productive rearrangements about 87% or about 30% of the time in an earlier analysis of some 590 of the donors. According to a later analysis, most CMV-associated TCR beta chains appeared to be HLA-restricted, and the HLA associations seemed to be driven largely by CMV exposure. When HLA alleles, especially DR and DQ, strongly co-occurred, attributing TCR associations to individual alleles was difficult. A later genetic analysis reported fewer N-insertions in productive TCRs among donors in an Asian-associated ancestry cluster than the roughly 700-donor mean. The earlier analysis of approximately 560 of the donors excluded seventeen rarely observed V segments, including chromosome 9 orphons, because counts were too low. Correlated functional status among segregating V segments might be attributable to linkage disequilibrium, but an unknown experimental factor could not be ruled out.

The cohort was made up of hundreds of healthy bone marrow donors. All cohort members were sampled while nominally healthy, although unrecorded immune exposures were likely present. The donor tested CMV seronegative, placing the donor among the roughly 400 seronegative members of the cohort. A peripheral blood sample was provided by each donor, and peripheral blood mononuclear cells were used for TCR beta sequencing. The Qiagen DNeasy Blood Extraction Kit was used to extract genomic DNA from the blood cell samples. The CDR3 contains 14 residues, cysteine and phenylalanine counted. The kept DNA is CDR3 alone, 42 bases in frame from the first base. V is pared back by 4 bases and J by 2 bases, with 6 bases lying between the germline termini. The CDR1 and CDR2 encoded by the germline V gene (reference sequence) are LNHDA and SQIVND.

This sequence uses TRBV19 and TRBJ2-6, with no D gene named confidently. The source material was PBMCs. The receptor was isolated from a girl aged 2 to 10 in good health and CMV-seronegative. The DNA sequence is given as TGTGCCAGTAGTAGCCTAACTGGGGCCAACGTCCTGACTTTC. Its translation is CASSSLTGANVLTF.